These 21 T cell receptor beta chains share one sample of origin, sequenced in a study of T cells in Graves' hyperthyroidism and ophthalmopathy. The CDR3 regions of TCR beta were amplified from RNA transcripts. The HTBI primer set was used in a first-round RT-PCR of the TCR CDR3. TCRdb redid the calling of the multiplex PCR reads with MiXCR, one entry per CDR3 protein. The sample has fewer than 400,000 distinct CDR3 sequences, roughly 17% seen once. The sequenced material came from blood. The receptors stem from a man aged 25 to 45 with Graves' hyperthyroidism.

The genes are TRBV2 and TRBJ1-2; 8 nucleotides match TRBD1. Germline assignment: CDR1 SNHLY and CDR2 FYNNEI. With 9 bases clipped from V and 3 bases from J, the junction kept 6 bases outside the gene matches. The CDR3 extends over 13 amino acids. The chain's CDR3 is CARSETGDYGYTF. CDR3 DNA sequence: TGTGCCAGATCAGAGACAGGGGACTATGGCTACACCTTC.

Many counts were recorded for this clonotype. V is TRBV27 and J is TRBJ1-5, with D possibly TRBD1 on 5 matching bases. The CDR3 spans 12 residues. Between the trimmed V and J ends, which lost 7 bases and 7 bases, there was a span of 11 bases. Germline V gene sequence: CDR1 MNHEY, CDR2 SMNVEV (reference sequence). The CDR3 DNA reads TGTGCCAGCATGAGGGGCGACCAGCCCCAGCATTTT. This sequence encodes CASMRGDQPQHF.

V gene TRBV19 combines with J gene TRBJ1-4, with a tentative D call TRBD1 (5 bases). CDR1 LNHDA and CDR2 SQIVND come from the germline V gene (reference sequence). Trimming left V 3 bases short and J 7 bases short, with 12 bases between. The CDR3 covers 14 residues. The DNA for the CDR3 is TGTGCCAGTAGTATGGCAGGGTGGGGTGAAAAACTGTTTTTT. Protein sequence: CASSMAGWGEKLFF. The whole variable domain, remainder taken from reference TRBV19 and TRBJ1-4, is DGGITQSPKYLFRKEGQNVTLSCEQNLNHDAMYWYRQDPGQGLRLIYYSQIVNDFQKGDIAEGYSVSREKKESFPLTVTSAQKNPTAFYLCASSMAGWGEKLFFGSGTQLSVL.

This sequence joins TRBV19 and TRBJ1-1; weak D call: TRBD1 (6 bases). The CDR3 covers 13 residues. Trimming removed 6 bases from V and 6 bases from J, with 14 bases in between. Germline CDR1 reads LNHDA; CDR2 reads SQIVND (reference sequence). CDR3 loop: CASRPRGASEAFF. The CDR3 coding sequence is TGTGCCAGTAGGCCCCGGGGGGCCTCTGAAGCTTTCTTT. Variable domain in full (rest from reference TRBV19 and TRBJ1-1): DGGITQSPKYLFRKEGQNVTLSCEQNLNHDAMYWYRQDPGQGLRLIYYSQIVNDFQKGDIAEGYSVSREKKESFPLTVTSAQKNPTAFYLCASRPRGASEAFFGQGTRLTVV.

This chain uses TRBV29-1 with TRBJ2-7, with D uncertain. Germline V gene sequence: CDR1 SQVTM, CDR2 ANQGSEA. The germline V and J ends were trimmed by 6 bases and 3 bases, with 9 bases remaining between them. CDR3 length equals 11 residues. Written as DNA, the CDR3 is TGCAGCGTCGCAGGAGTCTACGAGCAGTACTTC. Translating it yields CSVAGVYEQYF.

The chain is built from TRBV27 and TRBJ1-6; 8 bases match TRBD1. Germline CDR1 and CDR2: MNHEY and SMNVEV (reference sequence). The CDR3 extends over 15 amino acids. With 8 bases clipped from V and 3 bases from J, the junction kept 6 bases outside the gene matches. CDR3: CASGTDRDYNSPLHF. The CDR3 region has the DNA TGTGCCAGCGGAACGGACAGGGACTATAATTCACCCCTCCACTTT.

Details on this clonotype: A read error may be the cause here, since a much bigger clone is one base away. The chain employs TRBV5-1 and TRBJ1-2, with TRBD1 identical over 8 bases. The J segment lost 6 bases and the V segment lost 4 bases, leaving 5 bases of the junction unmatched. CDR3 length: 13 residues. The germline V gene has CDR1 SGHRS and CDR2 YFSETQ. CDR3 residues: CASSPQTGDGYTF. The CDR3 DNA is TGCGCCAGCAGCCCTCAGACAGGGGATGGCTACACCTTC. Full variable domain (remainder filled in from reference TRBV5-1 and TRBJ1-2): KAGVTQTPRYLIKTRGQQVTLSCSPISGHRSVSWYQQTPGQGLQFLFEYFSETQRNKGNFPGRFSGRQFSNSRSEMNVSTLELGDSALYLCASSPQTGDGYTFGSGTRLTVV.

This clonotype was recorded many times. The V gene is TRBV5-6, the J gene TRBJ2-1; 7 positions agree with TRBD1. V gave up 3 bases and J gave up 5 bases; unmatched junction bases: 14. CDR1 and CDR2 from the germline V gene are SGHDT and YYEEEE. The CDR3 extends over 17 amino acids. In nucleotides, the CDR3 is TGTGCCAGCAGCTGGCTCCGTCTTCGGGACAGCCACAATGAGCAGTTCTTC. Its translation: CASSWLRLRDSHNEQFF.

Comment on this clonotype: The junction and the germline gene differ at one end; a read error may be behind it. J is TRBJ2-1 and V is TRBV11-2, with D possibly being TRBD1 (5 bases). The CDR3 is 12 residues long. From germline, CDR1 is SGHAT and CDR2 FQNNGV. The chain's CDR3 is CASSRQYNEQLF. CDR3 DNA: TGTGCCAGCAGCAGACAGTACAATGAGCAGCTCTTC.

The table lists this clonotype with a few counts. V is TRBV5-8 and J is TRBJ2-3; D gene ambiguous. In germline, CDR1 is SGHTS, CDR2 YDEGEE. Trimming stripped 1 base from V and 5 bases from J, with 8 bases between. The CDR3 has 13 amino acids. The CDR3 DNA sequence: TGTGCCAGCAGCTTGTTCAACAAAGATACGCAGTATTTT. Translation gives CASSLFNKDTQYF.

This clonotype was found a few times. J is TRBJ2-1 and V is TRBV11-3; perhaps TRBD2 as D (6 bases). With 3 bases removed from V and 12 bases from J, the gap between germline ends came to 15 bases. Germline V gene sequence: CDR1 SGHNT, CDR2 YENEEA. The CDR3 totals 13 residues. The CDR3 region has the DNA TGTGCCAGCAGCTTTATTGGGGGGAATCGGCAGTTCTTC. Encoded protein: CASSFIGGNRQFF.

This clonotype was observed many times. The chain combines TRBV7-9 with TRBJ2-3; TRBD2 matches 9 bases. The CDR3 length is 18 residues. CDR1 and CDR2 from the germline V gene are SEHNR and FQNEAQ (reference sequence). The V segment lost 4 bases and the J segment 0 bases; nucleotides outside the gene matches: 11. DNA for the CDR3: TGTGCCAGCAGCTACCTCATGACTAGCGGTCCTAGCACAGATACGCAGTATTTT. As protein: CASSYLMTSGPSTDTQYF.

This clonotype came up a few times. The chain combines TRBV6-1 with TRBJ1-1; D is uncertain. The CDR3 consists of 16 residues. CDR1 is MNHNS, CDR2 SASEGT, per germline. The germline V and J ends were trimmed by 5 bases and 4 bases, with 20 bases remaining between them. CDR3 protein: CASSQRGWSMSTEAFF. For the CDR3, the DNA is TGTGCCAGCAGTCAGCGGGGTTGGAGCATGAGCACTGAAGCTTTCTTT.

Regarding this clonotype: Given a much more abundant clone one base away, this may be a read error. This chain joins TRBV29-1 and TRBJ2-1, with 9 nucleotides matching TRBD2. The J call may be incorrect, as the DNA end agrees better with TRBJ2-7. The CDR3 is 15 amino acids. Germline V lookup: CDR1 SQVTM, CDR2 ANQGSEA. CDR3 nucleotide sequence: TGCAGCGCTCCCCGGGCACTAGCGGGTAACAATGAGCAGTACTTC. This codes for CSAPRALAGNNEQYF.

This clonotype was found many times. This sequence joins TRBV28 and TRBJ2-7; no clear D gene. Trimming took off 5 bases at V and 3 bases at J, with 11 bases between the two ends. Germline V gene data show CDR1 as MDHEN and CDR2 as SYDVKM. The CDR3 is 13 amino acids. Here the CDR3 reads CASSGRLFYEQYF. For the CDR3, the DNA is TGTGCCAGCAGTGGGCGGCTTTTCTACGAGCAGTACTTC.

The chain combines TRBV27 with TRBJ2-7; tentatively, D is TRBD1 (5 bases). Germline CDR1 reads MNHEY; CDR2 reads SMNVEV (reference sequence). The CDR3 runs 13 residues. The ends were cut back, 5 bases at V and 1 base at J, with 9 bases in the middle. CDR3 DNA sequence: TGTGCCAGCAGTCAGACAGAGTCCTACGAGCAGTACTTC. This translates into CASSQTESYEQYF.

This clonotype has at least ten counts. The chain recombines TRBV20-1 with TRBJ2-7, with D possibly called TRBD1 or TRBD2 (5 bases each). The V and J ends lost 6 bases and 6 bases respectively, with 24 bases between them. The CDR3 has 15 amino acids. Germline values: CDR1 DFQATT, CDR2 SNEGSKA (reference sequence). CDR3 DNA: TGCAGTGCAAGACCGCCGGGGCTTCGGGGATCCGAGCAGTACTTC. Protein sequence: CSARPPGLRGSEQYF.

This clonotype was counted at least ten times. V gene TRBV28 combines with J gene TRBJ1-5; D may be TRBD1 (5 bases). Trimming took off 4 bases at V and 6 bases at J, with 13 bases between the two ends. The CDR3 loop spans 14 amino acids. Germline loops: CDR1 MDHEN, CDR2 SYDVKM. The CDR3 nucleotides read TGTGCCAGCAGTTCTCGGGGACTGGCTCAGCCCCAGCATTTT. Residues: CASSSRGLAQPQHF.

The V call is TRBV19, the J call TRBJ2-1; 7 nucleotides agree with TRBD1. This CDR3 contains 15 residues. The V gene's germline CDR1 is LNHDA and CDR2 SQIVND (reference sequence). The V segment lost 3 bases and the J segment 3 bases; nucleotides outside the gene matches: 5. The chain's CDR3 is CASSIGTVVYNEQFF. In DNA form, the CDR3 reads TGTGCCAGTAGTATCGGGACAGTCGTCTACAATGAGCAGTTCTTC.

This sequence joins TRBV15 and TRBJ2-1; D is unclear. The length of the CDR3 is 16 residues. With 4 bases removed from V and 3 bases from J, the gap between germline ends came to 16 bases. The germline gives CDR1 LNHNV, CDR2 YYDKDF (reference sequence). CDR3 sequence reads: CATSTLPPAVYNEQFF. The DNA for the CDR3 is TGTGCCACCAGCACCCTTCCTCCGGCAGTCTACAATGAGCAGTTCTTC. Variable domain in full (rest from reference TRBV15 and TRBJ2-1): DAMVIQNPRYQVTQFGKPVTLSCSQTLNHNVMYWYQQKSSQAPKLLFHYYDKDFNNEADTPDNFQSRRPNTSFCFLDIRSPGLGDTAMYLCATSTLPPAVYNEQFFGPGTRLTVL.

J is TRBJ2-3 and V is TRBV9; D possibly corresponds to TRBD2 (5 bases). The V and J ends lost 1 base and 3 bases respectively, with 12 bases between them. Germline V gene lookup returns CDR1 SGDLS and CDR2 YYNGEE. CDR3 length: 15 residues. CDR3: CASSVLPGSTDTQYF. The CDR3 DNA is TGTGCCAGCAGCGTACTGCCGGGGTCAACAGATACGCAGTATTTT.